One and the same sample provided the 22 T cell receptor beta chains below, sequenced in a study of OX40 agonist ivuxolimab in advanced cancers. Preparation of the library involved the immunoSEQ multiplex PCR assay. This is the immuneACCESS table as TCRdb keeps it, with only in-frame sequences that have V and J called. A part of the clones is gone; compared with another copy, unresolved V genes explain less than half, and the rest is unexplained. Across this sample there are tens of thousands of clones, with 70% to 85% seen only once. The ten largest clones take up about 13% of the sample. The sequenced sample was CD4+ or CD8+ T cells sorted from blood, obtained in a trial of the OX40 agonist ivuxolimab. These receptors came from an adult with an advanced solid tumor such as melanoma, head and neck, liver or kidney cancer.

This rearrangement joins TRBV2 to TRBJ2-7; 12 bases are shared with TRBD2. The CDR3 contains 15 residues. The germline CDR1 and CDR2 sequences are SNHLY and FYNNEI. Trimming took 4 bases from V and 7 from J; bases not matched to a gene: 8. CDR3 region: CASSGRTSGNSEQYF. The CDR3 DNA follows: TGTGCCAGCAGTGGTAGGACTAGCGGGAATTCTGAGCAGTACTTC.

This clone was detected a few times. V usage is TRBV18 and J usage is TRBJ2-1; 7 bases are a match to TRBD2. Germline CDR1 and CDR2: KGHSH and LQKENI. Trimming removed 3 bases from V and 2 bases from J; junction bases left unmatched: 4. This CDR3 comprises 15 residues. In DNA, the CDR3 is TGTGCCAGCTCACCGGGGGGGGTCGCCTACAATGAGCAGTTCTTC. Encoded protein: CASSPGGVAYNEQFF.

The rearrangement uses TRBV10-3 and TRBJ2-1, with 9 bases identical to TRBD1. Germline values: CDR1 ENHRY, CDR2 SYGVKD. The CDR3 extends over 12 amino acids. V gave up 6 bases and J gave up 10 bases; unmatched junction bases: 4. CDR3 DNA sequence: TGTGCCATCAGCACAGGGGGCCAAGAGCAGTTCTTC. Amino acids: CAISTGGQEQFF.

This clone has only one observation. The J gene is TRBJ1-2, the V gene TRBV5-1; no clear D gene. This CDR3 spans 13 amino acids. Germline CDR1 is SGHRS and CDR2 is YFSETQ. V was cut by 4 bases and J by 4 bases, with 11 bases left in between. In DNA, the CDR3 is TGCGCCAGCAGCGCGGACCGCATCTATGGCTACACCTTC. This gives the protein CASSADRIYGYTF.

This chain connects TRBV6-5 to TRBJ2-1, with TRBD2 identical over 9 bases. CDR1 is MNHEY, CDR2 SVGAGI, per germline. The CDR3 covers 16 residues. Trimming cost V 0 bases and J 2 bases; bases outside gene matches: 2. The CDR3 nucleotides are TGTGCCAGCAGTTACTCTAGCGGGAGCCCCTACAATGAGCAGTTCTTC. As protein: CASSYSSGSPYNEQFF.

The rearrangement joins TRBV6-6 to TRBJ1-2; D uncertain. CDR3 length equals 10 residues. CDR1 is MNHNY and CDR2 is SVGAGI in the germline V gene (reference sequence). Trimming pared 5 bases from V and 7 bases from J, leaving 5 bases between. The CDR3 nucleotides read TGTGCCAGCAGTCAAGTTGGCTACACCTTC. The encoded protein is CASSQVGYTF.

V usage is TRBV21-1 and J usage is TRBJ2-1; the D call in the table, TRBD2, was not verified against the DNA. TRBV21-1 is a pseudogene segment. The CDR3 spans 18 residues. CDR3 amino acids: CASSKKGVGLVTHNEQFF. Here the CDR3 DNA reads TGTGCCAGCAGCAAAAAAGGGGTGGGACTAGTGACACACAATGAGCAGTTCTTC.

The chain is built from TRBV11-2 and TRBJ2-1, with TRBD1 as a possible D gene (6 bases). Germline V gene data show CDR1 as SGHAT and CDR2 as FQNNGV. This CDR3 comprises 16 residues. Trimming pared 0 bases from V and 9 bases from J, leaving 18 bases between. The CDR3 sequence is CASSLEGVGQGFEQFF. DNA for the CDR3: TGTGCCAGCAGCTTAGAGGGGGTGGGCCAGGGGTTTGAGCAGTTCTTC.

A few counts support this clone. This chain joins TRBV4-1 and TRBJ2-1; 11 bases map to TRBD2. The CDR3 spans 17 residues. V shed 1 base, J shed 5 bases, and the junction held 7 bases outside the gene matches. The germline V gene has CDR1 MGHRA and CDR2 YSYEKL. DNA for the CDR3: TGCGCCAGCAGCCAAGCCCGACTAGCGGGGACAGACAATGAGCAGTTCTTC. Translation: CASSQARLAGTDNEQFF.

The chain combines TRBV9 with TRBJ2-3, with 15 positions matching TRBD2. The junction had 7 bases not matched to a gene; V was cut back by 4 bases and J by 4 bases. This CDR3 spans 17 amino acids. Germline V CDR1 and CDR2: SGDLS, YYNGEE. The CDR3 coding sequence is TGTGCCAGCAGCCCGAGGGGGACTAGCGGGAGGTCAGATACGCAGTATTTT. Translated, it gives CASSPRGTSGRSDTQYF.

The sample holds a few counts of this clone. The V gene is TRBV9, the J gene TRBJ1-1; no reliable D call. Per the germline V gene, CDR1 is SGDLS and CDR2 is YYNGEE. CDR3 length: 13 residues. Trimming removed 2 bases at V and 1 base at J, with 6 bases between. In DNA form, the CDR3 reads TGTGCCAGCAGCGTTAAGTGGAACACTGAAGCTTTCTTT. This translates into CASSVKWNTEAFF. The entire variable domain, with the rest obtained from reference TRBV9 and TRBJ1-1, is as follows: DSGVTQTPKHLITATGQRVTLRCSPRSGDLSVYWYQQSLDQGLQFLIQYYNGEERAKGNILERFSAQQFPDLHSELNLSSLELGDSALYFCASSVKWNTEAFFGQGTRLTVV.

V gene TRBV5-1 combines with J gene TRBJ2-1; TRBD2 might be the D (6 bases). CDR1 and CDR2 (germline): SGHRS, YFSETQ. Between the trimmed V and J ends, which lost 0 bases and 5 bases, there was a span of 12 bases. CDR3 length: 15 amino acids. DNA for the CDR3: TGCGCCAGCAGCTTGGAGGGCTGGGGGGACAATGAGCAGTTCTTC. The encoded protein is CASSLEGWGDNEQFF.

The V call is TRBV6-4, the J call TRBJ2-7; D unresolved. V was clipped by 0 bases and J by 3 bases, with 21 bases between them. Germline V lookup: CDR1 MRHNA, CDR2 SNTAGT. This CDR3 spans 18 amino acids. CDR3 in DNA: TGTGCCAGCAGTGACTCCCGAGCGCTAAAAGACTTCCTCTACGAGCAGTACTTC. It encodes CASSDSRALKDFLYEQYF.

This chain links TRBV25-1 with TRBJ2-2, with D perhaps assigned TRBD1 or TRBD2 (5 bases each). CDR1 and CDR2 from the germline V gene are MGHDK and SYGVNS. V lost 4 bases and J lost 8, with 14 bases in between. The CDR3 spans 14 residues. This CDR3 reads CASSGGSGPGELFF. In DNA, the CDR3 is TGTGCCAGCAGTGGAGGGTCGGGACCTGGGGAGCTGTTTTTT.

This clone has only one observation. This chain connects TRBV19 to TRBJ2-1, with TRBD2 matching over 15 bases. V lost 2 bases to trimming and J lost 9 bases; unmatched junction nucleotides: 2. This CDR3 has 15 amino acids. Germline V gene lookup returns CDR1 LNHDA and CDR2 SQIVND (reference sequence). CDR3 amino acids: CASSIMGLAGGEQFF. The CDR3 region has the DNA TGTGCCAGTAGTATAATGGGACTAGCGGGAGGTGAGCAGTTCTTC.

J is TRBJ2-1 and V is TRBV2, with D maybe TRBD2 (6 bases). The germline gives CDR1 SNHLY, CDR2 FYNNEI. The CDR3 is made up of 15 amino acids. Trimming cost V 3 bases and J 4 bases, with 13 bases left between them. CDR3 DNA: TGTGCCAGCAGTGAGCGGGGTTACAATTACAATGAGCAGTTCTTC. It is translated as CASSERGYNYNEQFF.

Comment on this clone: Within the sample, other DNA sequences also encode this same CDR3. The CDR3 DNA follows: TGTGCCAGCAGCGAAGGGGTCTCCAGGAACACCGGGGAGCTGTTTTTT. The encoded protein is CASSEGVSRNTGELFF. This chain links TRBV7-9 with TRBJ2-2; a weak D match, TRBD1 (5 bases). The CDR3 sequence is 16 residues long. Germline lookup yields CDR1 SEHNR and CDR2 FQNEAQ (reference sequence). V lost 5 bases to trimming and J lost 1 base, with 14 bases between them.

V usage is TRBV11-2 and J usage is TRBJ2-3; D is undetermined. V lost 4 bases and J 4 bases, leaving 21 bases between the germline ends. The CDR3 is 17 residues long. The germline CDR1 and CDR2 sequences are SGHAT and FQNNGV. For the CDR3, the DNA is TGTGCCAGCAGCTCGGGTACTTTCCCGTCGTCCGCAGATACGCAGTATTTT. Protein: CASSSGTFPSSADTQYF. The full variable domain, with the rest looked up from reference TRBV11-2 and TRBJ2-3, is EAGVAQSPRYKIIEKRQSVAFWCNPISGHATLYWYQQILGQGPKLLIQFQNNGVVDDSQLPKDRFSAERLKGVDSTLKIQPAKLEDSAVYLCASSSGTFPSSADTQYFGPGTRLTVL.

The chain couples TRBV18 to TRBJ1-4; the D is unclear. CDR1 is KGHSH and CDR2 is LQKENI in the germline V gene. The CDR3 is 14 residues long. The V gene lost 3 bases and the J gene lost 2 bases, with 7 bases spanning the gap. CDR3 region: CASSPGRTNEKLFF. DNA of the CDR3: TGTGCCAGCTCACCGGGTCGGACTAATGAAAAACTGTTTTTT.

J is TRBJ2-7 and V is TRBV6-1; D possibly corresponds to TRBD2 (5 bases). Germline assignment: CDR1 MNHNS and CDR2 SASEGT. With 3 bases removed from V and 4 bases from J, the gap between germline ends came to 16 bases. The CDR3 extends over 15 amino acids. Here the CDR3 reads CASSDGPGTTYEQYF. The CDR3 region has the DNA TGTGCCAGCAGTGACGGGCCGGGAACTACTTACGAGCAGTACTTC.

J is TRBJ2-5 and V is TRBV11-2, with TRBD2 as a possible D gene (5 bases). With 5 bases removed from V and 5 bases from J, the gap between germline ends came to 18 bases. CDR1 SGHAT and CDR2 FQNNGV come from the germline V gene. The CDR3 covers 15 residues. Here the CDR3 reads CASSVNGILGETQYF. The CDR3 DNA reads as TGTGCCAGCAGCGTGAACGGGATTTTGGGGGAGACCCAGTACTTC.

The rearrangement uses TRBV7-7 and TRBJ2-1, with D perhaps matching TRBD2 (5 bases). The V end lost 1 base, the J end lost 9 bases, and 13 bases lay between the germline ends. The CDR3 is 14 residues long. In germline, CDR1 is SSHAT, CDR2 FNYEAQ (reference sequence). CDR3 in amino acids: CASSLGVASSEQFF. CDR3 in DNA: TGTGCCAGCAGCTTAGGGGTAGCTAGCAGTGAGCAGTTCTTC.